This entry features one TCR beta chain sequence. What it binds is not known. The sample holds other DNA sequences that translate to the same CDR3. This sample was included in a study of PD-1 blockade in classical Hodgkin lymphoma. Study-wide results and limits: Baseline TCR diversity was reportedly lower in newly diagnosed patients than healthy donors. Complete responders had baseline diversity similar to newly diagnosed patients. Some patients started nivolumab under 1 year after ASCT, and they were excluded.

Each and every patient relapsed after autologous stem cell transplantation, and patients got differing brentuximab vedotin exposure. V shed 6 bases and J 3 bases; nucleotides not matched to a gene: 4. The germline V gene has CDR1 KGHSH and CDR2 LQKENI. The CDR3 covers 13 residues. Sequencing was performed with immunoSEQ multiplex PCR; in TCRdb, only in-frame clones are kept and a portion is missing. The sample has over 50,000 clones; roughly 80% are singletons. The sequenced sample was peripheral blood mononuclear cells (PBMCs), obtained at baseline. The gene calls are TRBV18 and TRBJ2-5; 7 bases agree with TRBD2. This TCR was sampled from a human donor with classical Hodgkin lymphoma. The CDR3 DNA is TGTGCCAGCTCGCCGGGACTAAAAGAGACCCAGTACTTC. Translation gives CASSPGLKETQYF. The full variable domain, completed using reference TRBV18 and TRBJ2-5, is NAGVMQNPRHLVRRRGQEARLRCSPMKGHSHVYWYRQLPEEGLKFMVYLQKENIIDESGMPKERFSAEFPKEGPSILRIQQVVRGDSAAYFCASSPGLKETQYFGPGTRLLVL.